This T cell receptor (beta chain) comes out of a study of T cell repertoires in cytomegalovirus infection (dated by TCRdb to between 2018 and 2021). For context, the study as a whole: Peptide stimulations targeted recently identified HLA-C-restricted CMV epitopes, whose presentation resists viral immunomodulation, together with well-studied HLA-B-restricted epitopes. Donor HLA type was relevant to the analysis, as public TCR beta signatures indicated carriage of CMV infection together with the matching HLA type. Here is what the overall study found, with its caveats: Cumulative frequency of public TCR beta family members discriminated carriers of CMV infection plus the relevant HLA type in this cohort and an independent approximately 360-donor cohort. The ex vivo response was dominated by HLA-C-restricted CMV-specific TCR beta clonotypes, which also provided the single most frequent clonotype in two of eight donors.

TCRdb shows the sequencer as Illumina HiSeq 1500. Starting from the raw public reads, TCRdb applied fastp trimming at Q25, assembled clones with MiXCR and retained in-frame beta chains. Records with the same CDR3 protein are collapsed into one entry carrying the most frequent genes and DNA. The sample has 200,000 to 250,000 distinct CDR3 sequences on record, about 40% of them singletons. The ten top clones hold approximately 59% of the sample. What this sample's treatment or condition label stands for: in vitro stimulation with specific CMV peptide epitopes to enrich CMV-specific T cells. Turning to this clonotype: Its antigen is not yet known. The conserved phenylalanine or tryptophan normally closing the CDR3 is absent here, so this likely arose from a read error.

The TCR comes from a human donor in good health (CMV status not recorded). Some clones in this sample may be carry-over from other donors' samples. Sequencing was performed on CD8+ T cells from cultured PBMCs, taken from culture after CMV antigen stimulation.

For the CDR3, the sequence is CASSQLTGSSYNSPLHS. The nucleotides read TGTGCCAGCAGTCAACTGACAGGGAGCTCCTATAATTCACCCCTCCACTCT. The rearranged chain carries TRBV12-3 or TRBV12-4 and TRBJ1-6; 7 central bases correspond to TRBD1. The length of the CDR3 is 17 amino acids, counting both ends. The only DNA kept is the CDR3, 51 bases in frame from the first base. After removal of 5 bases from V and 0 bases from J, the junction retains 7 bases not matched to a gene.